One sample yielded the 29 T cell receptor beta chains listed below, sequenced in a study of cytomegalovirus exposure and HLA in healthy donors. Researchers ran the PCR with 60 Vbeta and 13 Jbeta primers. Generated by immunoSEQ multiplex PCR, the TCRdb table keeps only in-frame clones and is missing some. The table lists some 150,000 clones, about 64% of them singletons. The sample taken for sequencing was PBMCs. The origin of the receptors is a woman aged 60-75 years in good health and CMV-seropositive.

The V gene is TRBV30, the J gene TRBJ2-6; no reliable D call. CDR1 is GTSNPN, CDR2 SVGIG, per germline (reference sequence). V was clipped by 1 base and J by 0 bases, with 10 bases between them. CDR3 size: 16 residues. As DNA, the CDR3 is TGTGCCTGGAGTGCCCCAGAAGTCTCTGGGGCCAACGTCCTGACTTTC. This codes for CAWSAPEVSGANVLTF.

This clone was seen a handful of times. The genes are TRBV28 and TRBJ1-5; 7 bases are shared with TRBD1. CDR1 is MDHEN and CDR2 is SYDVKM in the germline V gene. The CDR3 extends over 15 amino acids. J gave up 1 base and V 6 bases, and 6 bases lay outside the gene matches. Written as DNA, the CDR3 is TGTGCCAGCAGCTCTACAGGGGAGAGCAATCAGCCCCAGCATTTT. It yields the protein CASSSTGESNQPQHF. Combining the CDR3 with reference TRBV28 and TRBJ1-5 gives the whole variable domain DVKVTQSSRYLVKRTGEKVFLECVQDMDHENMFWYRQDPGLGLRLIYFSYDVKMKEKGDIPEGYSVSREKKERFSLILESASTNQTSMYLCASSSTGESNQPQHFGDGTRLSIL.

This chain links TRBV6-5 with TRBJ2-1; D is perhaps TRBD2 (5 bases). The germline V gene encodes CDR1 MNHEY and CDR2 SVGAGI. This CDR3 spans 15 amino acids. V lost 2 bases, J lost 7 bases, and 15 bases lay in between. The CDR3 here is CASSYQAALGNEQFF. CDR3 DNA sequence: TGTGCCAGCAGTTACCAAGCGGCCCTGGGGAATGAGCAGTTCTTC.

V gene TRBV7-3 combines with J gene TRBJ2-5, with 10 positions matching TRBD2. Germline lookup yields CDR1 SGHTA and CDR2 FQGTGA. The V gene end was trimmed by 3 bases and the J gene end by 0 bases; junction bases not matched to a gene: 4. The CDR3 loop spans 16 amino acids. The CDR3 DNA is TGTGCCAGCAGCTTGGGACTAGCGCCGTACCAAGAGACCCAGTACTTC. As protein: CASSLGLAPYQETQYF. The complete variable domain, with remaining parts taken from reference TRBV7-3 and TRBJ2-5, reads GAGVSQTPSNKVTEKGKYVELRCDPISGHTALYWYRQSLGQGPEFLIYFQGTGAADDSGLPNDRFFAVRPEGSVSTLKIQRTERGDSAVYLCASSLGLAPYQETQYFGPGTRLLVL.

This clone showed up just a few times. The chain links TRBV7-9 to TRBJ1-5, with D possibly matching TRBD1 (5 bases). Germline-derived CDR1 and CDR2 are SEHNR and FQNEAQ (reference sequence). Trimming removed 1 base at V and 6 bases at J, with 10 bases between. This CDR3 spans 14 amino acids. CDR3 protein: CASSLGQGGQPQHF. As DNA, the CDR3 is TGTGCCAGCAGCTTAGGGCAGGGAGGTCAGCCCCAGCATTTT.

In this sample, this clone turned up a few times. V usage is TRBV29-1 and J usage is TRBJ1-1; D call uncertain. V lost 4 bases to trimming and J lost 7 bases, with 7 bases between them. CDR3 length equals 10 residues. The germline gives CDR1 SQVTM, CDR2 ANQGSEA. This CDR3 reads CSVVRLEAFF. CDR3 bases: TGCAGCGTTGTAAGACTTGAAGCTTTCTTT.

The rearrangement links TRBV13 to TRBJ2-3, with 14 nucleotides matching TRBD2. Per the germline V gene, CDR1 is PRHDT and CDR2 is FYEKMQ (reference sequence). The CDR3 sequence is 17 residues long. The ends lost 0 bases at V and 5 bases at J; junction bases unmatched: 4. CDR3 protein: CASSLGLGLAGEDTQYF. Here the CDR3 DNA reads TGTGCCAGCAGCTTAGGCCTGGGACTAGCGGGAGAAGATACGCAGTATTTT.

The chain carries TRBV7-2 and TRBJ2-6, with 7 bases that match TRBD1. CDR1 is SGHTA, CDR2 FQGNSA, per germline. V trimming: 7 bases; J trimming: 6 bases; junction bases outside the gene matches: 9. The CDR3 length is 15 residues. The CDR3 here is CASTMDRRKANVLTF. CDR3 nucleotide sequence: TGTGCCAGCACGATGGACAGGCGAAAGGCCAACGTCCTGACTTTC.

This clone has a single count. The chain uses TRBV4-2 and TRBJ2-3; D is possibly TRBD2 (5 bases). Per the germline V gene, CDR1 is LGHNA and CDR2 is YNFKEQ. V was shortened by 1 base and J by 0 bases, with 14 bases between the two germline ends. This CDR3 spans 17 amino acids. The DNA for the CDR3 is TGTGCCAGCAGCCAAGCCCCCGGAGCGGCGAGCACAGATACGCAGTATTTT. Translating gives CASSQAPGAASTDTQYF.

V usage is TRBV2 and J usage is TRBJ1-1, with D unclear. Trimming shortened V by 6 bases and J by 10 bases, and 18 bases separated the two germline ends. Germline V gene lookup returns CDR1 SNHLY and CDR2 FYNNEI. The CDR3 extends over 13 amino acids. The CDR3 region has the DNA TGTGCCAGCAGCGGGGAGGCCCCGAGGATAGCTTTCTTT. Translating gives CASSGEAPRIAFF.

The table lists this clone with a few counts. Here the CDR3 DNA reads TGTGCCAGCAGCCAAGCGGACCGAGCGTTTCTGGAGCAGTACTTC. The encoded protein is CASSQADRAFLEQYF. The chain couples TRBV7-2 to TRBJ2-7, with D maybe TRBD2 (5 bases). This CDR3 spans 15 amino acids. V was pared by 5 bases and J by 7 bases, with 21 bases between. The V gene's germline CDR1 is SGHTA and CDR2 FQGNSA.

The CDR3 bases are TGTGCCAGCAGCTTGTCAGGGAATCCGGAGACCCAGTACTTC. Protein product: CASSLSGNPETQYF. The chain couples TRBV5-4 to TRBJ2-5; TRBD1 might be the D (5 bases). Looked up from germline, CDR1 is SGHNT and CDR2 is YYREEE (reference sequence). The V and J ends lost 1 base and 5 bases respectively, with 12 bases between them. The CDR3 sequence is 14 residues long.

The chain couples TRBV9 to TRBJ2-2; weak D call: TRBD1 (5 bases). CDR1 is SGDLS, CDR2 YYNGEE, per germline. V lost 3 bases to trimming and J lost 7 bases, with 13 bases between them. This CDR3 is built from 14 residues. The CDR3 protein is CASSESAGFGELFF. CDR3 DNA: TGTGCCAGCAGCGAATCGGCAGGGTTCGGGGAGCTGTTTTTT.

This clone appeared a few times. This rearrangement joins TRBV28 to TRBJ1-2; perhaps TRBD1 as D (6 bases). V lost 6 bases and J 7 bases, leaving 9 bases between the germline ends. The V gene's germline CDR1 is MDHEN and CDR2 SYDVKM. There are 11 residues in the CDR3. This CDR3 is CASRQGRGYTF. The CDR3 DNA follows: TGTGCCAGCAGACAGGGCCGTGGCTACACCTTC.

The chain couples TRBV15 to TRBJ1-1; D is ambiguous. The V gene lost 1 base and the J gene lost 2 bases, with 8 bases spanning the gap. The CDR3 length is 14 residues. Germline CDR1 is LNHNV and CDR2 is YYDKDF (reference sequence). The CDR3 loop is CATSRAGPNTEAFF. In nucleotides, the CDR3 is TGTGCCACCAGCAGAGCTGGGCCCAACACTGAAGCTTTCTTT.

The chain is built from TRBV29-1 and TRBJ2-7, with 7 bases matching TRBD1. Per germline, CDR1 SQVTM and CDR2 ANQGSEA. J gave up 7 bases and V 7 bases, and 10 bases lay outside the gene matches. CDR3 length equals 12 residues. The CDR3 here is CSANRGPREQYF. The CDR3, as DNA: TGCAGCGCGAACAGGGGACCGAGAGAGCAGTACTTC.

This chain uses TRBV30 with TRBJ1-3; 7 bases match TRBD1. Germline values: CDR1 GTSNPN, CDR2 SVGIG (reference sequence). The CDR3 totals 13 residues. V was pared by 5 bases and J by 3 bases, with 4 bases of the junction left unmatched. CDR3 loop: CAWSRGVGNTIYF. In DNA, the CDR3 is TGTGCCTGGTCCAGGGGGGTTGGAAACACCATATATTTT.

This clone was seen only a few times. CDR3 protein: CASSADMNYGYTF. The CDR3 DNA reads as TGTGCCAGCTCAGCAGACATGAACTATGGCTACACCTTC. The chain has TRBV18 and TRBJ1-2, with unresolved D. The germline gives CDR1 KGHSH, CDR2 LQKENI. The CDR3 is 13 amino acids. Trimming pared 5 bases from V and 2 bases from J, leaving 9 bases between.

CDR3: CASSGKTTYEQYF. CDR3 sequence (DNA): TGTGCCAGCAGCGGGAAGACCACCTACGAGCAGTACTTC. V is TRBV28 and J is TRBJ2-7, with D possibly matching TRBD2 (5 bases). V lost 6 bases and J 2 bases, leaving 11 bases between the germline ends. CDR1 MDHEN and CDR2 SYDVKM come from the germline V gene. The CDR3 spans 13 residues.

The chain has TRBV9 and TRBJ2-5; 7 bases fit TRBD2. CDR3 length: 15 amino acids. Germline V CDR1 and CDR2: SGDLS, YYNGEE. J was trimmed by 2 bases and V by 5 bases; bases with no gene match: 9. The CDR3 nucleotides read TGTGCCAGCAGTGCGATGGGGAGGGAACAAGAGACCCAGTACTTC. It yields the protein CASSAMGREQETQYF.

The rearrangement joins TRBV5-8 to TRBJ2-1, with D perhaps matching TRBD2 (6 bases). Looked up from germline, CDR1 is SGHTS and CDR2 is YDEGEE. V was trimmed by 4 bases and J by 5 bases, leaving 16 bases between them. The length of the CDR3 is 15 residues. This CDR3 reads CASSLGTLGNNEQFF. The CDR3 nucleotides read TGTGCCAGCAGCCTCGGGACTTTGGGGAACAATGAGCAGTTCTTC.

The chain couples TRBV28 to TRBJ2-5, with D possibly TRBD2 on 6 matching bases. CDR1 is MDHEN and CDR2 is SYDVKM in the germline V gene. CDR3 length equals 14 residues. Between the trimmed V and J ends, which lost 3 bases and 1 base, there was a span of 9 bases. In nucleotides, the CDR3 is TGTGCCAGCAGTTTCCAGGGACTCCAAGAGACCCAGTACTTC. Translated, it gives CASSFQGLQETQYF.

This clone has only a few counts. The chain links TRBV6-5 to TRBJ1-1; 7 bases agree with TRBD1. This CDR3 is 12 amino acids long. J gave up 0 bases and V 9 bases, and 1 base lay outside the gene matches. Germline V gene lookup returns CDR1 MNHEY and CDR2 SVGAGI. In DNA, the CDR3 is TGTGCCAGTACAGGGGTGAACACTGAAGCTTTCTTT. Encoded protein: CASTGVNTEAFF.

As regards this clone: Compared with germline, one end of the junction differs, possibly owing to a read error. This chain joins TRBV9 and TRBJ2-5; TRBD1 aligns across 9 bases. This CDR3 spans 16 amino acids. The germline CDR1 and CDR2 sequences are SGDLS and YYNGEE. The CDR3 is CASSLGTGKKQETQYF. CDR3 nucleotides: TGTGCCAGCAGCCTGGGGACAGGGAAGAAGCAAGAGACTCAGTACTTC. The full variable domain, its missing parts supplied by reference TRBV9 and TRBJ2-5, is DSGVTQTPKHLITATGQRVTLRCSPRSGDLSVYWYQQSLDQGLQFLIQYYNGEERAKGNILERFSAQQFPDLHSELNLSSLELGDSALYFCASSLGTGKKQETQYFGPGTRLLVL.

The chain has TRBV10-3 and TRBJ1-1, with 7 bases matching TRBD1. V was clipped by 11 bases and J by 4 bases; unmatched bases: 4. In germline, CDR1 is ENHRY, CDR2 SYGVKD. The CDR3 consists of 11 residues. CDR3 sequence reads: CAAGGSTEAFF. In DNA form, the CDR3 reads TGTGCCGCAGGGGGGTCCACTGAAGCTTTCTTT.

This clone appeared once. The rearrangement links TRBV30 to TRBJ1-1, with TRBD1 matching 8 bases. V shed 1 base, J shed 1 base, and the junction held 2 bases outside the gene matches. The germline gives CDR1 GTSNPN, CDR2 SVGIG (reference sequence). This CDR3 comprises 14 residues. CDR3 in amino acids: CAWSAGGRNTEAFF. CDR3 coding DNA: TGTGCCTGGAGTGCAGGGGGCAGGAACACTGAAGCTTTCTTT.

The gene calls are TRBV6-6 and TRBJ1-2; 9 bases are shared with TRBD1. The germline V gene encodes CDR1 MNHNY and CDR2 SVGAGI (reference sequence). Trimming took 0 bases from V and 4 from J; bases not matched to a gene: 3. The CDR3 sequence is 15 residues long. The CDR3 nucleotides read TGTGCCAGCAGTTACTCGGGGACAGGGATCTATGGCTACACCTTC. This gives the protein CASSYSGTGIYGYTF.

The chain has TRBV30 and TRBJ2-5; D uncertain. V was cut by 0 bases and J by 7 bases, with 15 bases left in between. The CDR3 runs 14 residues. Germline lookup yields CDR1 GTSNPN and CDR2 SVGIG (reference sequence). CDR3 bases: TGTGCCTGGAGTGTCTTAGCTACCCGCGGGACCCAGTACTTC. Protein sequence: CAWSVLATRGTQYF.

This clone appeared once. This chain uses TRBV2 with TRBJ2-1, with a tentative D call TRBD1 (6 bases). CDR1 and CDR2 (germline): SNHLY, FYNNEI. The CDR3 runs to 13 residues. V lost 11 bases and J lost 2, with 13 bases in between. The CDR3 sequence: CAGRQDPYNEQFF. The CDR3 DNA reads TGTGCCGGAAGACAGGACCCCTACAATGAGCAGTTCTTC.